This T cell receptor beta chain came from a study of cytomegalovirus exposure and HLA in healthy donors. For this clone: Its target is not known.

Study outcomes and limitations: Cytomegalovirus association was listed for 164 TCR beta chains. Most sequenced TCRs were rare (though some public TCRs occurred in many donors). In vitro experiments confirmed that three CMV-associated chains were specific for CMV antigens.

Profiling relied on immunoSEQ multiplex PCR, and the TCRdb table lists in-frame clones only, not all of them. The table has 120,000 to 150,000 clones, around 84% seen once. The donors were part of the roughly 130-subject validation cohort, which stood apart from the roughly 670-subject first cohort. Germline CDR1 MNHEY, CDR2 SMNVEV (reference sequence). There are 14 residues in the CDR3. V was clipped by 9 bases and J by 6 bases, with 20 bases between them. The sample was PBMCs. V is TRBV27 and J is TRBJ1-1, with a weak D call TRBD1 (6 bases). This clonotype was sampled from a man younger than 35 in good health and CMV-seropositive. DNA for the CDR3: TGTGCCAGTCGTATGGGGGCCGAGGGGGCTGAAGCTTTCTTT. Its translation is CASRMGAEGAEAFF.